This T cell receptor (beta chain) appears in the sequencing data of a study of T cell responses to AZD1222 COVID-19 vaccine. The protocol was immunoSEQ multiplex PCR, while the TCRdb copy is restricted to in-frame clones and leaves out a portion. The data contain 150,000 to 250,000 clones, about nine tenths of them singletons. V was clipped by 4 bases and J by 4 bases; unmatched bases: 16. The CDR3 length is 18 residues. Per the germline V gene, CDR1 is SEHNR and CDR2 is FQNEAQ (reference sequence). The rearrangement links TRBV7-9 to TRBJ2-1; 7 nucleotides match TRBD2. This clonotype originated in an adult who received the AZD1222 COVID-19 vaccine. The sequenced sample was peripheral blood, obtained 28 days after the second AZD1222 dose. Here the CDR3 DNA reads TGTGCCAGCAGCTCCCCACTTACGCGGGAGTTCAGATACAATGAGCAGTTCTTC. Its protein is CASSSPLTREFRYNEQFF.